This T cell receptor (beta chain) was sequenced for a study of CD8 T cells in Susac syndrome. The RNA input was about 0.5 to 1 ug, and it was reverse transcribed with random hexamers. Across 54 Vbeta and 13 Jbeta, TCR beta CDR3 was amplified with immunoSEQ multiplex PCR. Via MiXCR, TCRdb re-called the immunoSEQ multiplex PCR reads, giving one row per CDR3 protein. The sample holds about 280,000 distinct CDR3 sequences; more than 75% are singletons and the top ten take approximately 0.12%. The CDR3 totals 15 residues. Per germline, CDR1 SGDLS and CDR2 YYNGEE. The V and J ends lost 4 bases and 5 bases, in that order; junction bases with no gene match: 4. From blood CD8+ and CD4+ T cells, the TCR beta chain was sequenced. The study used treatment-naive patients who had stable or active relapsing-remitting disease as multiple sclerosis controls.

The chain is built from TRBV9 and TRBJ1-6, with 9 bases identical to TRBD1. This TCR was recovered from a human donor with multiple sclerosis. The source material was CD8+ T cells from PBMCs. This chain's CDR3 is CASSTGQGNNSPLHF. In DNA, the CDR3 is TGTGCCAGCAGCACCGGACAGGGGAATAATTCACCCCTCCACTTT.